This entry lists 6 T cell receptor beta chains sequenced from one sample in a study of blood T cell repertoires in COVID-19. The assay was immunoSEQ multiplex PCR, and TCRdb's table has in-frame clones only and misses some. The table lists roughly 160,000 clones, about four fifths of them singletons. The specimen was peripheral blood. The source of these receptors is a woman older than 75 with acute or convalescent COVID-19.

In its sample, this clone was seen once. The CDR3, as DNA: TGTGCCAGCAGCCAAGATTCCCGTAATGAGCAGTTCTTC. Amino acid sequence: CASSQDSRNEQFF. The chain recombines TRBV3-1 (or the pseudogene TRBV3-2) with TRBJ2-1; D not resolved. Germline V CDR1 and CDR2: LGHDT, YNNKEL (reference sequence). The CDR3 is 13 amino acids. V was cut by 0 bases and J by 7 bases, with 7 bases left in between.

The DNA of the CDR3 is TGTGCCAGCAGCGCGGGGGAAAATGAGCAGTTCTTC. Its translation is CASSAGENEQFF. The chain employs TRBV21-1 and TRBJ2-1; the table's D call, TRBD2, was not checked against the DNA. TRBV21-1 counts as a pseudogene. The CDR3 is 12 amino acids.

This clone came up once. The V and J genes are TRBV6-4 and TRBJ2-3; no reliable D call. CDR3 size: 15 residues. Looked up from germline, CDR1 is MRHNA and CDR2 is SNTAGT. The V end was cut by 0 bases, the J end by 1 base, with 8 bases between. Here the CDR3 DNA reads TGTGCCAGCAGTGACTCTTCAGGCGGCACAGATACGCAGTATTTT. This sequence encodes CASSDSSGGTDTQYF.

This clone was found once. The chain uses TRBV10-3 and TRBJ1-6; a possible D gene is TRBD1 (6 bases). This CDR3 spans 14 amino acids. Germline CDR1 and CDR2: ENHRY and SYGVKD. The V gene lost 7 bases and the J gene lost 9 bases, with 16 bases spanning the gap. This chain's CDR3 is CAITSGAVGSPLHF. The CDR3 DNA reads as TGTGCCATCACTTCAGGGGCTGTCGGTTCACCCCTCCACTTT.

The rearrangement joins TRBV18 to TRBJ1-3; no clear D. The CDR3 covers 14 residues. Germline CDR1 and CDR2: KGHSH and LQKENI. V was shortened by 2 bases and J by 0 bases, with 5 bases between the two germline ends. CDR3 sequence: CASSPNFSGNTIYF. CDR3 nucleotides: TGTGCCAGCTCACCAAACTTCTCTGGAAACACCATATATTTT.

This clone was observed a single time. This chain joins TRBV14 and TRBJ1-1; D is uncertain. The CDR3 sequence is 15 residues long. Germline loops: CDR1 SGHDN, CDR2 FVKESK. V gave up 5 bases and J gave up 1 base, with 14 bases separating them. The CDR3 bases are TGTGCCAGCAGCTACCTATCGACGGGGAACACTGAAGCTTTCTTT. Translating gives CASSYLSTGNTEAFF. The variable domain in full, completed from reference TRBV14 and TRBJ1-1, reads EAGVTQFPSHSVIEKGQTVTLRCDPISGHDNLYWYRRVMGKEIKFLLHFVKESKQDESGMPNNRFLAERTGGTYSTLKVQPAELEDSGVYFCASSYLSTGNTEAFFGQGTRLTVV.